Below are 8 T cell receptor beta chains sequenced from a single sample in a study of T-cell reconstitution after alpha-beta-depleted transplantation in children. The TCRbeta library incorporated unique molecular identifiers. MiXCR was run by TCRdb on the PCR reads, yielding one entry per CDR3 protein. The repertoire holds more than 200,000 distinct CDR3 sequences, with roughly 24% as singletons. The starting material was PBMCs, obtained before TCRalphabeta/CD19-depleted stem cell transplant. The receptor set was obtained from a girl aged 2 to 9 with Fanconi anemia, due to receive a stem cell transplant.

The rearrangement links TRBV5-1 to TRBJ2-5; 12 bases map to TRBD2. V lost 4 bases, J lost 1 base, and 5 bases stayed unmatched. The germline V gene encodes CDR1 SGHRS and CDR2 YFSETQ. The CDR3 loop spans 16 amino acids. Written as DNA, the CDR3 is TGCGCCAGCAGCGTCCTAGCGGGAGGGCCCCAAGAGACCCAGTACTTC. As protein: CASSVLAGGPQETQYF.

V usage is TRBV7-2 and J usage is TRBJ1-5; unclear D gene. The CDR3 length is 13 residues. Germline CDR1 is SGHTA and CDR2 is FQGNSA. V lost 1 base and J lost 6, with 7 bases in between. The CDR3 loop is CASSLVQSQPQHF. The CDR3 DNA is TGTGCCAGCAGCTTAGTACAGAGTCAGCCCCAGCATTTT.

This chain joins TRBV7-2 and TRBJ2-2, with D perhaps TRBD2 (6 bases). The CDR3 length is 17 residues. V lost 1 base and J lost 2, with 14 bases in between. Germline V CDR1 and CDR2: SGHTA, FQGNSA. In nucleotides, the CDR3 is TGTGCCAGCAGCTTAGTTTCCGGGACTCTTAACACCGGGGAGCTGTTTTTT. Translation gives CASSLVSGTLNTGELFF.

This clonotype was observed a few times. The chain has TRBV29-1 and TRBJ2-1; TRBD2 matches at 13 bases. Germline CDR1 reads SQVTM; CDR2 reads ANQGSEA. Trimming at V came to 1 base and at J to 12 bases, leaving 3 bases not matched to a gene. The CDR3 runs 13 residues. The CDR3 sequence: CSVEGTSGSLQFF. The CDR3 DNA is TGCAGCGTTGAAGGGACTAGCGGGAGTTTGCAGTTCTTC.

This chain joins TRBV2 and TRBJ1-5; D uncertain. Trimming took off 0 bases at V and 6 bases at J, with 6 bases between the two ends. Germline lookup yields CDR1 SNHLY and CDR2 FYNNEI. This CDR3 comprises 13 residues. The DNA for the CDR3 is TGTGCCAGCAGTGAAGCGAAGAGTCAGCCCCAGCATTTT. Its protein product is CASSEAKSQPQHF.

This clonotype was detected ten times or more. This chain connects TRBV6-5 to TRBJ2-6; the D gene is possibly TRBD1 (6 bases). V dropped 4 bases and J dropped 5 bases, with 21 bases sitting between them. Looked up from germline, CDR1 is MNHEY and CDR2 is SVGAGI. This CDR3 spans 18 amino acids. The CDR3 region is CASSSPANRVGRANVLTF. The CDR3 bases are TGTGCCAGCAGTTCACCCGCCAACAGGGTCGGTAGGGCCAACGTCCTGACTTTC.

The chain couples TRBV7-3 to TRBJ2-1; 15 bases match TRBD2. This CDR3 comprises 16 residues. Trimming took 1 base from V and 10 from J; bases not matched to a gene: 5. In germline, CDR1 is SGHTA, CDR2 FQGTGA. CDR3 in amino acids: CASSLRGLAGGKEQFF. CDR3 coding DNA: TGTGCCAGCAGCTTAAGGGGACTAGCGGGGGGTAAGGAGCAGTTCTTC.

This clonotype has just one count. The junction departs from germline at one end; a sequencing error may be responsible. The rearrangement joins TRBV7-6 to TRBJ2-7, with 8 positions matching TRBD2. Germline CDR1 is SGHVS and CDR2 is FNYEAQ. This CDR3 comprises 18 residues. The CDR3 region is CTSSLGAGVSMGSYERYF. The CDR3 DNA reads TGTACCAGCAGCTTAGGAGCGGGAGTCTCTATGGGCTCCTACGAGCGGTACTTC.